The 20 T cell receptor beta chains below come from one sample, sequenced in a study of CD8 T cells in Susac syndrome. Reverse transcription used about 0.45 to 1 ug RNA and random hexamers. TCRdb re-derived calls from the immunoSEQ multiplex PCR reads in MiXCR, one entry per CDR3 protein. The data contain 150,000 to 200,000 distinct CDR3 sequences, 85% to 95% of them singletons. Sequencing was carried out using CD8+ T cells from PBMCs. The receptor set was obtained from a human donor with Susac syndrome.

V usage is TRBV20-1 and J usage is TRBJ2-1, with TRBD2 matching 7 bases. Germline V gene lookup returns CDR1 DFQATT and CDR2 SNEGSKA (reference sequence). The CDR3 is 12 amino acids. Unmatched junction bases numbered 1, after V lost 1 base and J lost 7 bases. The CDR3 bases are TGCAGTGCTAGAGGACTAGCTAATGAGCAGTTCTTC. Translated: CSARGLANEQFF.

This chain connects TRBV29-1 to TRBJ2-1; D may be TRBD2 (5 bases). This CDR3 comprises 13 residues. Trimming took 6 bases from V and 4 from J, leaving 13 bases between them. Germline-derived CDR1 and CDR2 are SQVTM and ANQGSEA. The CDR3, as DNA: TGCAGCGTCCCAACCCGGGAATACAATGAGCAGTTCTTC. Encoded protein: CSVPTREYNEQFF.

CDR3: CASSHTDSGANVLTF. DNA of the CDR3: TGTGCCAGCTCACACACCGACTCTGGGGCCAACGTCCTGACTTTC. The V gene is TRBV18, the J gene TRBJ2-6; D ambiguous. CDR3 length: 15 amino acids. Trimming removed 4 bases from V and 0 bases from J, with 7 bases in between. Germline V gene sequence: CDR1 KGHSH, CDR2 LQKENI.

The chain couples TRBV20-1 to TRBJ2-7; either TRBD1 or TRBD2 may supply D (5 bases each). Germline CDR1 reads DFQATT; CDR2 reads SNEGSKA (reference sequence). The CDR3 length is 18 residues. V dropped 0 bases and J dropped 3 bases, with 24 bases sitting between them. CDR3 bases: TGCAGTGCTAGAGATTATTCGAGGAGCGGCAGGGATTTCTACGAGCAGTACTTC. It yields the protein CSARDYSRSGRDFYEQYF.

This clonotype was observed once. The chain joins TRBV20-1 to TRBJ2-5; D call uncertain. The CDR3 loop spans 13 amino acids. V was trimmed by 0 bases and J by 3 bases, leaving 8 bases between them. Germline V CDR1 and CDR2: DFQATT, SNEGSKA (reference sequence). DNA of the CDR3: TGCAGTGCTAGAGATTTTGGAGAAGAGACCCAGTACTTC. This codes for CSARDFGEETQYF.

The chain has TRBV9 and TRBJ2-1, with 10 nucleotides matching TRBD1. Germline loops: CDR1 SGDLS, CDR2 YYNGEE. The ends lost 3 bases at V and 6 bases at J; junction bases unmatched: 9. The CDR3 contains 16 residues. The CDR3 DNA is TGTGCCAGCAGCGCTTCCGGAGGGGACAGGGGCAATGAGCAGTTCTTC. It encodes CASSASGGDRGNEQFF. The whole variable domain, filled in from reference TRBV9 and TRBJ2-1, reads DSGVTQTPKHLITATGQRVTLRCSPRSGDLSVYWYQQSLDQGLQFLIQYYNGEERAKGNILERFSAQQFPDLHSELNLSSLELGDSALYFCASSASGGDRGNEQFFGPGTRLTVL.

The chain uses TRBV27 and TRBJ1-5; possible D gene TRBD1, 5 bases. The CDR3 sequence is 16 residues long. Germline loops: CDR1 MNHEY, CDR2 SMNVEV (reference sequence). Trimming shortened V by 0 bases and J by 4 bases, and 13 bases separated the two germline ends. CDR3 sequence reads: CASSLSGGSANQPQHF. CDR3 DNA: TGTGCCAGCAGTTTATCGGGGGGGTCGGCGAATCAGCCCCAGCATTTT.

In DNA form, the CDR3 reads TGTGCCAGCAGCGACTCGGAGACCCAGTACTTC. Translation: CASSDSETQYF. The chain joins TRBV9 to TRBJ2-5, with D unclear. The CDR3 length is 11 residues. Germline V gene sequence: CDR1 SGDLS, CDR2 YYNGEE. Trimming removed 3 bases from V and 5 bases from J, with 5 bases in between.

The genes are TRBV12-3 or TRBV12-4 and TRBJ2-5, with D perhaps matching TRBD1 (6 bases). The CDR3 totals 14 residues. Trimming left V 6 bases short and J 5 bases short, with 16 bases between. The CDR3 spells CASRGRGSTETQYF. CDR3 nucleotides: TGTGCCAGCAGGGGCAGGGGATCTACGGAGACCCAGTACTTC.

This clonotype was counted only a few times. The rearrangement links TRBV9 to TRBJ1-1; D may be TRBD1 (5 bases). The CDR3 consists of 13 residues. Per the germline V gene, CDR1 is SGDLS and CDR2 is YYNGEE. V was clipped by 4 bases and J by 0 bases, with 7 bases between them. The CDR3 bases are TGTGCCAGCAGCTTGACAGTGAACACTGAAGCTTTCTTT. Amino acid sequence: CASSLTVNTEAFF.

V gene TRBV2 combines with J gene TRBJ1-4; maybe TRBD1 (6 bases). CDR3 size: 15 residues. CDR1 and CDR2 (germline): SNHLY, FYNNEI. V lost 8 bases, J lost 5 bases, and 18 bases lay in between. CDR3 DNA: TGTGCCAGCCAATTAAAGGACAGCGAAAATGAAAAACTGTTTTTT. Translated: CASQLKDSENEKLFF.

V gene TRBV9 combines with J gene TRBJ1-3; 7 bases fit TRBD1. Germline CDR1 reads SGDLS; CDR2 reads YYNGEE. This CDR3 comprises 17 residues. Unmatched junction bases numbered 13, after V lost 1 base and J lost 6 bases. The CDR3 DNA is TGTGCCAGCAGCGTATACGGGACAGCCGCTACATCAAACACCATATATTTT. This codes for CASSVYGTAATSNTIYF.

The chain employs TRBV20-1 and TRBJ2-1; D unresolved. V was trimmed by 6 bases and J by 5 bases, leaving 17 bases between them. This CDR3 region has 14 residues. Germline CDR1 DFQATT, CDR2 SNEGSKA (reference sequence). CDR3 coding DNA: TGCAGTGCCTACTCAGGACGCAGCCACAATGAGCAGTTCTTC. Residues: CSAYSGRSHNEQFF.

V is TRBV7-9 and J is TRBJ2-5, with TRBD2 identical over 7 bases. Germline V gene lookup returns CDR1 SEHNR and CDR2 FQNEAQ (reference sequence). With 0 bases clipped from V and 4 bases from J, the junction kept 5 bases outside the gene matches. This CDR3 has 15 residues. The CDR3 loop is CASSLAGDYRETQYF. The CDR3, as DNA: TGTGCCAGCAGCTTAGCGGGGGACTATAGAGAGACCCAGTACTTC. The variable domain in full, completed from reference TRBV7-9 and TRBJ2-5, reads DTGVSQNPRHKITKRGQNVTFRCDPISEHNRLYWYRQTLGQGPEFLTYFQNEAQLEKSRLLSDRFSAERPKGSFSTLEIQRTEQGDSAMYLCASSLAGDYRETQYFGPGTRLLVL.

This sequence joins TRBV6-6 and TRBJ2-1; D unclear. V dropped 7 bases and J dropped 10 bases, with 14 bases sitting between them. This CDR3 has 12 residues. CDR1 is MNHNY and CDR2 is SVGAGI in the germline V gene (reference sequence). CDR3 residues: CASKIARAEQFF. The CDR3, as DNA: TGTGCCAGCAAAATAGCTCGAGCGGAGCAGTTCTTC.

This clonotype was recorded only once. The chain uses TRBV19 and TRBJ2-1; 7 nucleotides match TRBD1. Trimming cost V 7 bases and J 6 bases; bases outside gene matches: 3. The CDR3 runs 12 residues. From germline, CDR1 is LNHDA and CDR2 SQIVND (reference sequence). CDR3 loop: CASKTGLNEQFF. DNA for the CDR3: TGTGCCAGTAAGACAGGGCTCAATGAGCAGTTCTTC.

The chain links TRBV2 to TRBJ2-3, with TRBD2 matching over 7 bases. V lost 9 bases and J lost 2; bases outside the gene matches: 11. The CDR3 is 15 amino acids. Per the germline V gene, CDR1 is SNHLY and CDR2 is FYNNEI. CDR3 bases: TGTGCCAGTAAGCCACGGGGGGATTACACAGATACGCAGTATTTT. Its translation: CASKPRGDYTDTQYF.

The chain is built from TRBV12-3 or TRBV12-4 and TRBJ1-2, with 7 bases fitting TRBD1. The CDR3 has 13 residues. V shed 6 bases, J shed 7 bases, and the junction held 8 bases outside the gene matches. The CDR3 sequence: CASSLTGESGYTF. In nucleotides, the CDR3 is TGTGCCAGCAGCTTAACAGGGGAAAGTGGCTACACCTTC.

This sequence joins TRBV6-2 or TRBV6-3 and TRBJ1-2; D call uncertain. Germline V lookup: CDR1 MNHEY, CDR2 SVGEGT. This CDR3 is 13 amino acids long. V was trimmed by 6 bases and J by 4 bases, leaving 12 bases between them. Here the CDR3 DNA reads TGTGCCAGCAGCGACCAACCCGCCTATGGCTACACCTTC. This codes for CASSDQPAYGYTF.

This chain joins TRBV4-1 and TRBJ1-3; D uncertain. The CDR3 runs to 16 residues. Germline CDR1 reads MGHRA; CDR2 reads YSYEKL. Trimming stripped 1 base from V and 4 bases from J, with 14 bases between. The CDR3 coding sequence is TGCGCCAGCAGCCAAGTTTGGTCGGATGGGGGAAACACCATATATTTT. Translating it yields CASSQVWSDGGNTIYF.